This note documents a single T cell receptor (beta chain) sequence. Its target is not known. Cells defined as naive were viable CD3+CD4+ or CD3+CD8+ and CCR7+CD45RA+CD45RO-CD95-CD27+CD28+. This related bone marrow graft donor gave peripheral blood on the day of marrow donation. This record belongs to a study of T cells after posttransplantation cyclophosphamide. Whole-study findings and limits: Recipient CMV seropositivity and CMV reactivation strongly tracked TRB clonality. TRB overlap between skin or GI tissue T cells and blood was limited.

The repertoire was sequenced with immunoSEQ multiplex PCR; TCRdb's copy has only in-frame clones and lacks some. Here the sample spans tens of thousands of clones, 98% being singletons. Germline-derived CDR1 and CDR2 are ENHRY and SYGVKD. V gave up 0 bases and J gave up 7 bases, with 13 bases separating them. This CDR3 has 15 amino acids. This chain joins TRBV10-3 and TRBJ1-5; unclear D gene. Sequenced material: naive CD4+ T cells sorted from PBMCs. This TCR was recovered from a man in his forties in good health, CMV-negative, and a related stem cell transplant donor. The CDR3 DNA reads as TGTGCCATCAGTGAGTCGCTAGGACTGGGACAGCCCCAGCATTTT. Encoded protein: CAISESLGLGQPQHF.